This T cell receptor beta chain appears in the sequencing data of a study of blood T cell repertoires in COVID-19. Overall study: Samples taken during acute and convalescent COVID-19 were collected in the United States, Italy and Spain.

In the original workflow: Amplification with reference gene primers provided the estimates of nucleated cell counts. The protocol was immunoSEQ multiplex PCR, while the TCRdb copy is restricted to in-frame clones and leaves out a portion. For V, J and clone size, that table is used; D and trimming come from the DNA. The table shows 150,000 to 200,000 clones, with approximately 80% occurring only once. Material for sequencing was PBMCs or T cells enriched from blood (not recorded which). This receptor was identified in a woman aged 55-69 years who had recovered from COVID-19.

DNA of the CDR3: TGTGCCAGCAGCTTAGGAGGTGCAGGGGAGAATTCACCCCTCCACTTT. This codes for CASSLGGAGENSPLHF. The chain employs TRBV7-9 and TRBJ1-6; the D gene is possibly TRBD1 (6 bases). Germline CDR1 reads SEHNR; CDR2 reads FQNEAQ (reference sequence). Between the trimmed V and J ends, which lost 1 base and 7 bases, there was a span of 14 bases. The CDR3 is 16 residues long.